The 30 T cell receptor beta chains given below trace back to one sample, sequenced in a study of neurological immune-mediated disorders. Time point meaning: longitudinal time-point 3. TCRdb recomputed calls from the 5' RACE reads with MiXCR, one row per CDR3 protein. The table lists tens of thousands of distinct CDR3 sequences, approximately 13% of them singletons. The sample taken for sequencing was PBMCs. These receptors all come from a man in his thirties or forties in good health.

The chain has TRBV10-3 and TRBJ2-5; 9 nucleotides line up with TRBD2. V was clipped by 3 bases and J by 4 bases; unmatched bases: 3. The V gene's germline CDR1 is ENHRY and CDR2 SYGVKD. The CDR3 covers 14 residues. In nucleotides, the CDR3 is TGTGCCATCAGTGACTCAGCGGGAGGAGAGACCCAGTACTTC. Protein product: CAISDSAGGETQYF.

About this clonotype itself: Just one base apart from a much larger clone, this may be a read error. The genes are TRBV6-5 and TRBJ2-1; D could derive from TRBD1 or TRBD2 (5 bases each). The CDR3 totals 17 residues. Germline V gene sequence: CDR1 MNHEY, CDR2 SVGAGI. The DNA for the CDR3 is TGTGCCAGCAGTTACGTGGGGCGCGGACTTGATGACAATGACCAGTTCTTC. Protein sequence: CASSYVGRGLDDNDQFF.

At least ten counts were recorded for this clonotype. This sequence joins TRBV28 and TRBJ1-4; the D gene is possibly TRBD1 (6 bases). Germline V gene lookup returns CDR1 MDHEN and CDR2 SYDVKM. This CDR3 has 14 residues. V lost 10 bases to trimming and J lost 7 bases, with 19 bases between them. The CDR3 DNA sequence: TGTGCCACCCGGGGGGGCAGTCGTGTTGAAAAACTGTTTTTT. This translates into CATRGGSRVEKLFF.

This clonotype has a count of ten or more. This sequence joins TRBV7-2 and TRBJ2-1; D is uncertain. The germline CDR1 and CDR2 sequences are SGHTA and FQGNSA. V was cut by 5 bases and J by 5 bases, with 1 base left in between. The CDR3 length is 10 residues. CDR3 coding DNA: TGTGCCAGCAGCAACAATGAGCAGTTCTTC. Translating it yields CASSNNEQFF.

By its share, this clonotype is medium-sized. The J gene is TRBJ2-1, the V gene TRBV5-1; D remains ambiguous. The germline V gene encodes CDR1 SGHRS and CDR2 YFSETQ. The CDR3 is 13 amino acids. Trimming pared 3 bases from V and 5 bases from J, leaving 9 bases between. In DNA, the CDR3 is TGCGCCAGCAGCTCGTCTAGAAACAATGAGCAGTTCTTC. Translation gives CASSSSRNNEQFF.

This clonotype was counted at least ten times. The V gene is TRBV29-1, the J gene TRBJ2-3; D ambiguous. Trimming removed 7 bases from V and 6 bases from J, with 20 bases in between. From germline, CDR1 is SQVTM and CDR2 ANQGSEA. The CDR3 totals 14 residues. The CDR3 reads CSAILGGSGDTQYF. In DNA, the CDR3 is TGCAGCGCCATTTTGGGCGGTTCAGGCGATACGCAGTATTTT.

Ten or more counts support this clonotype. V and J are TRBV15 and TRBJ2-1; D perhaps matches TRBD2 (6 bases). Germline CDR1 and CDR2: LNHNV and YYDKDF (reference sequence). Trimming cost V 0 bases and J 9 bases, with 12 bases left between them. CDR3 size: 14 residues. The CDR3 reads CATSRDLWGGEQFF. CDR3 DNA: TGTGCCACCAGCAGAGATCTATGGGGAGGTGAGCAGTTCTTC.

This clonotype was detected ten times or more. The rearrangement joins TRBV28 to TRBJ2-2, with D possibly being TRBD1 (6 bases). Germline V gene data show CDR1 as MDHEN and CDR2 as SYDVKM. Trimming cost V 1 base and J 3 bases, with 12 bases left between them. The CDR3 sequence is 16 residues long. In nucleotides, the CDR3 is TGTGCCAGCAGTTTATTCCCCCGGACAGACACCGGGGAGCTGTTTTTT. Protein: CASSLFPRTDTGELFF.

Many counts were recorded for this clonotype. V and J are TRBV6-6 and TRBJ2-2, with D possibly matching TRBD2 (6 bases). Between the trimmed V and J ends, which lost 7 bases and 4 bases, there was a span of 16 bases. CDR1 and CDR2 from the germline V gene are MNHNY and SVGAGI (reference sequence). This CDR3 is built from 15 residues. The CDR3 nucleotides read TGTGCCAGCAAGGGACCGGGGGAGGCCACCGGGGAGCTGTTTTTT. It translates to CASKGPGEATGELFF.

This clonotype was detected many times. The chain recombines TRBV20-1 with TRBJ2-3; 10 bases are shared with TRBD2. The length of the CDR3 is 13 residues. V shed 6 bases, J shed 3 bases, and the junction held 3 bases outside the gene matches. Per germline, CDR1 DFQATT and CDR2 SNEGSKA (reference sequence). The CDR3 DNA follows: TGCAGTGCATCACTAGCGGGGACAGATACGCAGTATTTT. This codes for CSASLAGTDTQYF.

V usage is TRBV6-4 and J usage is TRBJ2-1, with 7 nucleotides matching TRBD2. The junction had 4 bases not matched to a gene; V was cut back by 5 bases and J by 6 bases. The germline V gene has CDR1 MRHNA and CDR2 SNTAGT. The CDR3 consists of 13 residues. The DNA for the CDR3 is TGTGCCAGCAGTCCTAGCGGTACCAATGAGCAGTTCTTC. Translated, it gives CASSPSGTNEQFF.

This clonotype was found many times. The chain couples TRBV20-1 to TRBJ2-7, with 8 bases matching TRBD2. CDR1 DFQATT and CDR2 SNEGSKA come from the germline V gene (reference sequence). The CDR3 covers 14 residues. The CDR3 bases are TGCAGCGTCCCCGGCGGGAGGTCTTCCTACGAGCAGTACTTC. It encodes CSVPGGRSSYEQYF.

This clonotype has a count of ten or more. The rearrangement uses TRBV28 and TRBJ1-2, with TRBD1 matching over 8 bases. The length of the CDR3 is 13 residues. V dropped 5 bases and J dropped 3; count of bases not matched to a gene: 2. Germline assignment: CDR1 MDHEN and CDR2 SYDVKM. Here the CDR3 reads CASSPTGDYGYTF. For the CDR3, the DNA is TGTGCCAGCAGTCCGACAGGGGACTATGGCTACACCTTC.

Many counts were recorded for this clonotype. J is TRBJ2-3 and V is TRBV7-8; the D is unclear. V gave up 1 base and J gave up 1 base, with 9 bases separating them. Germline lookup yields CDR1 SGHVS and CDR2 FQNEAQ. CDR3 length: 15 amino acids. The CDR3 region is CASSLGGSGTDTQYF. CDR3 nucleotide sequence: TGTGCCAGCAGCTTAGGAGGTTCGGGCACAGATACGCAGTATTTT.

This clonotype showed up many times. The chain recombines TRBV5-1 with TRBJ2-7; the match to TRBD2 covers 8 bases. CDR1 is SGHRS and CDR2 is YFSETQ in the germline V gene. J gave up 5 bases and V 4 bases, and 11 bases lay outside the gene matches. The CDR3 loop spans 15 amino acids. Written as DNA, the CDR3 is TGCGCCAGCAGCAACCCGGGGGGGCGAAAGGACGAGCAGTACTTC. Its protein product is CASSNPGGRKDEQYF.

This clonotype was counted a few times. The CDR3 nucleotides are TGCGCCAGCAGCGCTAACTCCTTAGCGGGAGCGAACGGGGAGCTGTTTTTT. Its translation: CASSANSLAGANGELFF. This sequence joins TRBV5-1 and TRBJ2-2, with 9 bases matching TRBD2. Trimming took 4 bases from V and 7 from J; bases not matched to a gene: 14. The CDR3 loop spans 17 amino acids. The germline CDR1 and CDR2 sequences are SGHRS and YFSETQ.

This clonotype was recorded many times. This chain links TRBV20-1 with TRBJ2-2, with D unresolved. This CDR3 has 14 residues. The V end lost 6 bases, the J end lost 0 bases, and 11 bases lay between the germline ends. CDR1 and CDR2 from the germline V gene are DFQATT and SNEGSKA (reference sequence). This CDR3 is CSAPAVSNTGELFF. The CDR3 nucleotides read TGCAGTGCCCCTGCAGTTTCGAACACCGGGGAGCTGTTTTTT.

This clonotype was recorded many times. The V gene is TRBV5-6, the J gene TRBJ1-6; 9 bases agree with TRBD1. With V trimmed by 3 bases and J by 16 bases, 8 bases remained unmatched. From germline, CDR1 is SGHDT and CDR2 YYEEEE. This CDR3 region has 13 residues. The CDR3 DNA reads TGTGCCAGCAGCTCAGGGACAGGGCCGGTACTCCACTTT. This codes for CASSSGTGPVLHF.

Ten or more counts support this clonotype. The chain employs TRBV5-1 and TRBJ1-2; D remains ambiguous. Germline V gene sequence: CDR1 SGHRS, CDR2 YFSETQ. V lost 2 bases and J 5 bases, leaving 7 bases between the germline ends. The CDR3 sequence is 12 residues long. The CDR3 sequence: CASSLSQYGYTF. The CDR3 DNA reads as TGCGCCAGCAGCTTATCACAGTATGGCTACACCTTC.

This clonotype was observed many times. The chain has TRBV5-6 and TRBJ2-3, with D perhaps being TRBD1 or TRBD2 (5 bases each). Trimming removed 4 bases at V and 3 bases at J, with 21 bases between. The CDR3 has 17 amino acids. Germline-derived CDR1 and CDR2 are SGHDT and YYEEEE. CDR3 DNA: TGTGCCAGCAGCATGGGCCCTGGGGGAGCGTTGACAGATACGCAGTATTTT. Residues: CASSMGPGGALTDTQYF.

Many counts were recorded for this clonotype. The chain is built from TRBV2 and TRBJ1-6, with 8 bases aligning to TRBD1. CDR1 SNHLY and CDR2 FYNNEI come from the germline V gene. With 7 bases clipped from V and 9 bases from J, the junction kept 5 bases outside the gene matches. This CDR3 region has 13 residues. This chain's CDR3 is CASNLDRASPLHF. The CDR3 region has the DNA TGTGCCAGCAACCTGGACAGGGCTTCACCCCTCCACTTT.

This clonotype was counted many times. This chain joins TRBV20-1 and TRBJ2-7, with 9 bases identical to TRBD2. The junction had 14 bases not matched to a gene; V was cut back by 3 bases and J by 2 bases. Germline CDR1 and CDR2: DFQATT and SNEGSKA (reference sequence). The CDR3 consists of 17 residues. CDR3 nucleotide sequence: TGCAGTGCTAGGGACTTGCGGTCTAGCGGGGCTACCTACGAGCAGTACTTC. Its protein is CSARDLRSSGATYEQYF.

This clonotype has at least ten counts. The chain employs TRBV5-1 and TRBJ2-1, with D unresolved. CDR1 is SGHRS and CDR2 is YFSETQ in the germline V gene. The V and J ends lost 0 bases and 10 bases respectively, with 11 bases between them. The CDR3 is 13 amino acids. CDR3 sequence reads: CASSLVPSREQFF. DNA for the CDR3: TGCGCCAGCAGCTTGGTGCCCTCCCGGGAGCAGTTCTTC.

This clonotype was seen many times. CDR3 nucleotide sequence: TGTGCCAGCAGTGAAGGGACGGACAGTACCACAGATACGCAGTATTTT. This encodes CASSEGTDSTTDTQYF. The V call is TRBV2, the J call TRBJ2-3, with D possibly matching TRBD1 (6 bases). Germline V gene lookup returns CDR1 SNHLY and CDR2 FYNNEI. V was trimmed by 1 base and J by 2 bases, leaving 13 bases between them. This CDR3 has 16 residues.

Points on this clonotype: This may come from a read error, since a much larger clone is one base off. The V gene is TRBV10-1, the J gene TRBJ2-7, with D perhaps given as TRBD1 or TRBD2 (5 bases each). Trimming shortened V by 1 base and J by 6 bases, and 7 bases separated the two germline ends. The CDR3 sequence is 12 residues long. Per the germline V gene, CDR1 is WNHNN and CDR2 is SYGVQD (reference sequence). Here the CDR3 DNA reads TGCGCCAGCAGTGAGTTGAGGGGCGAGCAGTACTTC. It yields the protein CASSELRGEQYF.

This clonotype was observed at least ten times. V and J are TRBV9 and TRBJ2-1, with 12 bases that match TRBD2. The CDR3 contains 17 residues. J was trimmed by 2 bases and V by 4 bases; bases with no gene match: 7. CDR1 and CDR2 (germline): SGDLS, YYNGEE. The CDR3 coding sequence is TGTGCCAGCAGCCGAACGACTAGCGGGAGTCCCTACAATGAGCAGTTCTTC. It translates to CASSRTTSGSPYNEQFF. Variable domain in full (rest from reference TRBV9 and TRBJ2-1): DSGVTQTPKHLITATGQRVTLRCSPRSGDLSVYWYQQSLDQGLQFLIQYYNGEERAKGNILERFSAQQFPDLHSELNLSSLELGDSALYFCASSRTTSGSPYNEQFFGPGTRLTVL.

This clonotype was counted at least ten times. The chain uses TRBV3-1 and TRBJ1-1; 10 nucleotides line up with TRBD1. J gave up 7 bases and V 0 bases, and 2 bases lay outside the gene matches. Germline V gene lookup returns CDR1 LGHDT and CDR2 YNNKEL (reference sequence). This CDR3 has 14 amino acids. CDR3 loop: CASSQDGTGVEAFF. Written as DNA, the CDR3 is TGTGCCAGCAGCCAAGATGGGACAGGGGTTGAAGCTTTCTTT. The full variable domain, rest sourced from reference TRBV3-1 and TRBJ1-1, is DTAVSQTPKYLVTQMGNDKSIKCEQNLGHDTMYWYKQDSKKFLKIMFSYNNKELIINETVPNRFSPKSPDKAHLNLHINSLELGDSAVYFCASSQDGTGVEAFFGQGTRLTVV.

On this clonotype: This may arise from a read error, as a much more abundant clone is one base away. The chain carries TRBV19 and TRBJ1-5; perhaps TRBD1 as D (6 bases). The CDR3 runs 13 residues. CDR1 and CDR2 from the germline V gene are LNHDA and SQIVND (reference sequence). The CDR3 DNA is TGTGTCAGTAGTGGACAGCCAAATCAGCCCCAGCATTTT. Protein: CVSSGQPNQPQHF.

This clonotype was seen ten or more times. J is TRBJ2-3 and V is TRBV10-3; 10 bases agree with TRBD2. Looked up from germline, CDR1 is ENHRY and CDR2 is SYGVKD. This CDR3 contains 15 residues. V lost 4 bases, J lost 4 bases, and 5 bases stayed unmatched. CDR3 nucleotide sequence: TGTGCCATCAGTGCTCTAGCGGGAGAGGCAGATACGCAGTATTTT. Encoded protein: CAISALAGEADTQYF.

This clonotype was picked up many times. J is TRBJ2-5 and V is TRBV11-2; D uncertain. V lost 5 bases and J lost 2, with 6 bases in between. The germline V gene has CDR1 SGHAT and CDR2 FQNNGV. The length of the CDR3 is 12 residues. The CDR3 bases are TGTGCCAGCAGCCTACAACAAGAGACCCAGTACTTC. This gives the protein CASSLQQETQYF.